This TCR beta chain was identified in a study of shared clonotypes between healthy human individuals. Study results and caveats: Generation of non-shared clonotypes was less probable than generation of clonotypes shared by all four donors. Between a handful of donors, naive CD4 clonotypes were shared at a level of approximately 5%.

About this clone itself: The antigen is unknown.

The study ran the assay at deep level. TCRdb keeps only in-frame clones here, not all; method: immunoSEQ multiplex PCR. The sample includes about 2.3 million clones, approximately 95% of them seen just once. The germline gives CDR1 SQVTM, CDR2 ANQGSEA. The CDR3 runs to 15 residues. Trimming at V came to 7 bases and at J to 5 bases, leaving 15 bases not matched to a gene. The sample comprised naive CD4+ T cells from PBMCs. The subset was: CD45RA+ positively selected. The chain carries TRBV29-1 and TRBJ1-2; 8 positions agree with TRBD1. The receptor's source is a man younger than 30 in good health. Some clones in this sample may be carry-over from other donors' samples. The chain's CDR3 is CSGSTLLTGDYGYTF. CDR3 nucleotides: TGCAGCGGCTCTACCTTACTGACAGGGGATTATGGCTACACCTTC.